What follows are 31 T cell receptor beta chains derived from one specimen sequenced in a study of T cell changes during pregnancy in multiple sclerosis. Method: immunoSEQ multiplex PCR; TCRdb's copy keeps in-frame clones and lacks some. Of fewer than 80,000 clones listed, 89% are singletons. This specimen was peripheral blood, taken in the first trimester of pregnancy. Every receptor here comes from a female donor in good health, enrolled as a control in a pregnancy study.

The sample holds many counts of this clone. The chain combines TRBV30 with TRBJ1-2; D is undetermined. Germline V gene lookup returns CDR1 GTSNPN and CDR2 SVGIG (reference sequence). V was pared by 2 bases and J by 2 bases, with 9 bases between. The CDR3 totals 13 residues. This CDR3 reads CAWSRGKNYGYTF. The CDR3 DNA is TGTGCCTGGAGTAGAGGCAAGAACTATGGCTACACCTTC.

This sequence joins TRBV5-1 and TRBJ1-3, with unresolved D. The V end was cut by 1 base, the J end by 2 bases, with 22 bases between. The CDR3 has 19 residues. The V gene's germline CDR1 is SGHRS and CDR2 YFSETQ. CDR3 amino acids: CASSLRRFRAGGAGNTIYF. The CDR3 bases are TGCGCCAGCAGCTTGAGGAGGTTTCGGGCTGGAGGAGCTGGAAACACCATATATTTT.

V is TRBV9 and J is TRBJ2-7, with D hard to call. Germline lookup yields CDR1 SGDLS and CDR2 YYNGEE. V shed 0 bases and J shed 0 bases, with 7 bases lying between them. This CDR3 is built from 14 residues. The CDR3 loop is CASSVVPSSYEQYF. The DNA for the CDR3 is TGTGCCAGCAGCGTAGTCCCGAGCTCCTACGAGCAGTACTTC.

This rearrangement joins TRBV14 to TRBJ1-3; TRBD1 agrees at 8 bases. The germline V gene encodes CDR1 SGHDN and CDR2 FVKESK. CDR3 length: 16 amino acids. V shed 2 bases, J shed 2 bases, and the junction held 5 bases outside the gene matches. The CDR3 sequence: CASSQLPTGAGNTIYF. CDR3 coding DNA: TGTGCCAGCAGCCAACTCCCGACAGGGGCTGGAAACACCATATATTTT.

The V and J genes are TRBV27 and TRBJ2-5; the D gene is possibly TRBD1 (6 bases). Deletions cut 2 bases from V and 5 bases from J, with 9 bases between. Germline lookup yields CDR1 MNHEY and CDR2 SMNVEV (reference sequence). The CDR3 extends over 13 amino acids. The CDR3 here is CASSLRTGETQYF. CDR3 nucleotides: TGTGCCAGCAGTTTAAGAACAGGGGAGACCCAGTACTTC.

This chain uses TRBV5-5 with TRBJ2-2; 9 nucleotides line up with TRBD1. Looked up from germline, CDR1 is SGHKS and CDR2 is YYEKEE (reference sequence). V was pared by 3 bases and J by 3 bases, with 3 bases of the junction left unmatched. The CDR3 covers 15 residues. The CDR3 nucleotides read TGTGCCAGCAGCTCACGGACAGGGGACACCGGGGAGCTGTTTTTT. The encoded protein is CASSSRTGDTGELFF. The full variable domain, with the rest looked up from reference TRBV5-5 and TRBJ2-2, is DAGVTQSPTHLIKTRGQQVTLRCSPISGHKSVSWYQQVLGQGPQFIFQYYEKEERGRGNFPDRFSARQFPNYSSELNVNALLLGDSALYLCASSSRTGDTGELFFGEGSRLTVL.

In its sample, this clone was seen once. The chain carries TRBV7-9 and TRBJ2-5, with D hard to call. V lost 1 base and J lost 4, with 4 bases in between. In germline, CDR1 is SEHNR, CDR2 FQNEAQ (reference sequence). The length of the CDR3 is 12 residues. CDR3 region: CASSLGPETQYF. The CDR3, as DNA: TGTGCCAGCAGCTTAGGGCCAGAGACCCAGTACTTC.

The genes are TRBV7-2 and TRBJ1-6; D remains ambiguous. Germline V gene sequence: CDR1 SGHTA, CDR2 FQGNSA. This CDR3 contains 17 residues. Trimming took off 0 bases at V and 10 bases at J, with 19 bases between the two ends. The CDR3 DNA reads TGTGCCAGCAGCTTAGCTTCCGAGGCGGCGTTTAAATCACCCCTCCACTTT. Encoded protein: CASSLASEAAFKSPLHF.

This clone was recorded only once. The chain is built from TRBV9 and TRBJ2-7, with TRBD2 matching over 10 bases. The CDR3 covers 17 residues. CDR1 is SGDLS and CDR2 is YYNGEE in the germline V gene. The V and J ends lost 0 bases and 2 bases, in that order; junction bases with no gene match: 8. The CDR3 sequence is CASSVGETAGGPYEQYF. The CDR3 coding sequence is TGTGCCAGCAGCGTAGGCGAAACAGCGGGAGGGCCCTACGAGCAGTACTTC.

The V gene is TRBV14, the J gene TRBJ1-1; 12 nucleotides match TRBD1. CDR3 size: 16 residues. V trimming: 3 bases; J trimming: 4 bases; junction bases outside the gene matches: 6. Germline-derived CDR1 and CDR2 are SGHDN and FVKESK. CDR3: CASSHRGQGAATEAFF. In DNA, the CDR3 is TGTGCCAGCAGCCACCGGGGACAGGGGGCGGCCACTGAAGCTTTCTTT.

The chain has TRBV7-2 and TRBJ2-7; maybe TRBD2 (5 bases). CDR1 is SGHTA, CDR2 FQGNSA, per germline. This CDR3 contains 14 residues. V lost 5 bases and J 4 bases, leaving 15 bases between the germline ends. CDR3 amino acids: CASSPSPLSYEQYF. CDR3 DNA: TGTGCCAGCAGCCCTAGCCCCCTCTCTTACGAGCAGTACTTC.

The rearrangement uses TRBV7-8 and TRBJ2-5, with a tentative D call TRBD2 (7 bases). Germline CDR1 and CDR2: SGHVS and FQNEAQ. V lost 10 bases and J lost 9, with 18 bases in between. The CDR3 has 12 amino acids. In DNA form, the CDR3 reads TGTGCCATAGCAGAGGGGGGGACGTCCCAGTACTTC. Its translation: CAIAEGGTSQYF.

The rearrangement joins TRBV30 to TRBJ2-3, with 8 bases fitting TRBD2. The V gene's germline CDR1 is GTSNPN and CDR2 SVGIG (reference sequence). V lost 1 base and J lost 4; bases outside the gene matches: 19. There are 19 residues in the CDR3. The CDR3 sequence: CAWSAPGKREYRFPDTQYF. The CDR3 nucleotides are TGTGCCTGGAGTGCCCCGGGGAAGCGGGAGTATCGGTTCCCAGATACGCAGTATTTT.

This clone was observed a few times. This chain uses TRBV29-1 with TRBJ1-1, with TRBD1 matching 7 bases. V trimming: 5 bases; J trimming: 1 base; junction bases outside the gene matches: 7. The germline V gene has CDR1 SQVTM and CDR2 ANQGSEA. This CDR3 has 14 residues. The CDR3 is CSVYPTGKNTEAFF. The CDR3 DNA is TGCAGCGTTTACCCGACAGGGAAGAACACTGAAGCTTTCTTT.

The rearrangement joins TRBV11-2 to TRBJ2-5; 7 bases are shared with TRBD2. The CDR3 length is 14 residues. Germline loops: CDR1 SGHAT, CDR2 FQNNGV. V lost 7 bases, J lost 0 bases, and 5 bases stayed unmatched. The CDR3 here is CASNRREYQETQYF. CDR3 DNA sequence: TGTGCCAGCAATCGGCGGGAGTACCAAGAGACCCAGTACTTC.

This clone was observed a single time. This chain joins TRBV7-9 and TRBJ1-2, with 8 bases matching TRBD1. J lost 5 bases, V lost 1 base, and 6 bases had no gene match. Germline lookup yields CDR1 SEHNR and CDR2 FQNEAQ (reference sequence). The CDR3 extends over 15 amino acids. The CDR3 loop is CASSLVVTGGYGYTF. CDR3 in DNA: TGTGCCAGCAGCTTAGTGGTTACAGGGGGATATGGCTACACCTTC.

This chain uses TRBV18 with TRBJ1-1; 8 bases are a match to TRBD1. This CDR3 has 16 amino acids. Germline assignment: CDR1 KGHSH and CDR2 LQKENI. The ends lost 6 bases at V and 1 base at J; junction bases unmatched: 10. This CDR3 reads CASSPQRTGTNTEAFF. CDR3 nucleotides: TGTGCCAGCTCGCCTCAGAGGACAGGGACGAACACTGAAGCTTTCTTT.

The chain recombines TRBV5-1 with TRBJ2-7, with 15 nucleotides matching TRBD2. The trim removed 0 bases at V and 6 bases at J, leaving 4 bases unmatched. This CDR3 is 16 amino acids long. The germline gives CDR1 SGHRS, CDR2 YFSETQ. The CDR3 DNA is TGCGCCAGCAGCTTGGCTGGACTAGCGGGGGGGCGCGAGCAGTACTTC. This translates into CASSLAGLAGGREQYF.

The rearrangement joins TRBV27 to TRBJ1-1; D might be TRBD1 (5 bases). V was trimmed by 7 bases and J by 9 bases, leaving 18 bases between them. The germline CDR1 and CDR2 sequences are MNHEY and SMNVEV (reference sequence). The CDR3 contains 13 residues. The DNA of the CDR3 is TGTGCCAGCACCTCACTTCAGGGTCTCAAAGCTTTCTTT. Residues: CASTSLQGLKAFF.

J is TRBJ2-1 and V is TRBV4-1; TRBD2 matches at 13 bases. Germline-derived CDR1 and CDR2 are MGHRA and YSYEKL. After removal of 4 bases from V and 7 bases from J, the junction contained 7 bases not matched to a gene. This CDR3 spans 16 amino acids. Here the CDR3 reads CASSRRTSGSANEQFF. CDR3 nucleotide sequence: TGCGCCAGCAGCCGCAGGACTAGCGGGAGTGCGAATGAGCAGTTCTTC.

The J gene is TRBJ2-5, the V gene TRBV25-1; D is undetermined. Germline V gene sequence: CDR1 MGHDK, CDR2 SYGVNS. The V gene lost 9 bases and the J gene lost 6 bases, with 14 bases spanning the gap. The CDR3 consists of 12 residues. The CDR3 region has the DNA TGTGCCAGTCCGCCAGTCCCAAAGACCCAGTACTTC. This gives the protein CASPPVPKTQYF.

The chain joins TRBV2 to TRBJ1-5; 7 nucleotides match TRBD1. The CDR3 is made up of 13 amino acids. Germline CDR1 and CDR2: SNHLY and FYNNEI. V was pared by 7 bases and J by 7 bases, with 7 bases of the junction left unmatched. CDR3 sequence (DNA): TGTGCCAGCAAGCCGACAGGGTACCAGCCCCAGCATTTT. This codes for CASKPTGYQPQHF.

This chain uses TRBV18 with TRBJ2-5; no clear D. V lost 3 bases, J lost 5 bases, and 13 bases lay in between. This CDR3 region has 14 residues. CDR1 and CDR2 from the germline V gene are KGHSH and LQKENI. CDR3 residues: CASSPSGPQETQYF. The CDR3 DNA sequence: TGTGCCAGCTCACCCTCAGGCCCCCAGGAGACCCAGTACTTC.

The rearrangement links TRBV6-6 to TRBJ1-2, with 7 bases lining up with TRBD1. The CDR3 runs 13 residues. Germline-derived CDR1 and CDR2 are MNHNY and SVGAGI (reference sequence). V shed 6 bases and J 4 bases; nucleotides not matched to a gene: 5. Written as DNA, the CDR3 is TGTGCCAGCAGGGGGGGACAGTCCTATGGCTACACCTTC. This gives the protein CASRGGQSYGYTF.

The V call is TRBV5-1, the J call TRBJ1-4, with TRBD1 identical over 10 bases. The germline CDR1 and CDR2 sequences are SGHRS and YFSETQ. The CDR3 runs 15 residues. The trim removed 7 bases at V and 2 bases at J, leaving 5 bases unmatched. The CDR3 region has the DNA TGCGCCAGCGGACAGGGGGGATTGACTAATGAAAAACTGTTTTTT. Its translation is CASGQGGLTNEKLFF.

The genes are TRBV5-5 and TRBJ2-6, with a tentative D call TRBD1 (5 bases). There are 16 residues in the CDR3. In germline, CDR1 is SGHKS, CDR2 YYEKEE (reference sequence). Trimming cost V 3 bases and J 0 bases, with 10 bases left between them. The CDR3 bases are TGTGCCAGCAGCTGGACACTTAGCTCTGGGGCCAACGTCCTGACTTTC. This gives the protein CASSWTLSSGANVLTF.

The chain combines TRBV4-2 with TRBJ1-5; TRBD1 agrees at 12 bases. V trimming: 3 bases; J trimming: 2 bases; junction bases outside the gene matches: 2. CDR1 LGHNA and CDR2 YNFKEQ come from the germline V gene. The CDR3 runs 16 residues. CDR3 bases: TGTGCCAGCAGCCAGGGACAGGGGGCAGGCAATCAGCCCCAGCATTTT. Protein: CASSQGQGAGNQPQHF.

This rearrangement joins TRBV27 to TRBJ2-2, with a tentative D call TRBD1 (5 bases). This CDR3 comprises 14 residues. Between the trimmed V and J ends, which lost 3 bases and 2 bases, there was a span of 7 bases. Germline CDR1 reads MNHEY; CDR2 reads SMNVEV (reference sequence). For the CDR3, the DNA is TGTGCCAGCAGTTTCGACAGAAACACCGGGGAGCTGTTTTTT. This codes for CASSFDRNTGELFF.

This chain connects TRBV5-1 to TRBJ1-2, with a tentative D call TRBD1 (5 bases). Germline CDR1 and CDR2: SGHRS and YFSETQ. The CDR3 is 14 residues long. Trimming pared 0 bases from V and 3 bases from J, leaving 9 bases between. CDR3 protein: CASSLGGEYYGYTF. The CDR3 nucleotides read TGCGCCAGCAGCTTGGGGGGGGAATACTATGGCTACACCTTC.

The gene calls are TRBV5-1 and TRBJ1-2; 7 bases agree with TRBD1. Trimming cost V 2 bases and J 4 bases; bases outside gene matches: 8. Looked up from germline, CDR1 is SGHRS and CDR2 is YFSETQ. This CDR3 is built from 15 residues. CDR3 residues: CASSFSSTGPYGYTF. DNA of the CDR3: TGCGCCAGCAGCTTCAGCTCGACAGGGCCCTATGGCTACACCTTC.

The rearrangement links TRBV2 to TRBJ1-2; D is perhaps TRBD1 (5 bases). CDR3 size: 14 residues. CDR1 is SNHLY and CDR2 is FYNNEI in the germline V gene. V was clipped by 0 bases and J by 4 bases, with 9 bases between them. This CDR3 reads CASSEAKDSYGYTF. CDR3 nucleotide sequence: TGTGCCAGCAGTGAAGCGAAAGACAGCTATGGCTACACCTTC.